These T cell receptor beta chains were read from a single sample in a study of blood T cell repertoires in COVID-19. This table comes from immunoSEQ multiplex PCR, and its TCRdb copy is limited to in-frame clones, with some not included. This table holds some 64,000 clones, approximately 72% found once. The sample consisted of peripheral blood. Source of these receptors: a woman between 65 and 79 years old with COVID-19, enrolled during active disease. Both conserved end residues are part of each CDR3. The order of the fields is J gene, D gene, clone size, V gene, CDR3 protein, CDR3 DNA. The D gene is left open where the match is weak. The listing skips clone size in some rows; elsewhere it reads once, few, many or a size class.

TRBJ2-1 | TRBD2 | NA | TRBV24-1 | CATSDSLSGRANEQFF | TGTGCCACCAGTGATTCTCTTAGCGGGAGGGCCAATGAGCAGTTCTTC
TRBJ1-4 | TRBD1 | few | TRBV2 | CASSEGQLNEKLFF | TGTGCCAGCAGCGAGGGACAGCTTAATGAAAAACTGTTTTTT
TRBJ2-1 | NA | once | TRBV7-2 | CASSSRVSGEQFF | TGTGCCAGCAGCAGCAGGGTTTCGGGTGAGCAGTTCTTC
TRBJ2-1 | TRBD1 | NA | TRBV9 | CASSVGQGGEQFF | TGTGCCAGCAGCGTCGGACAGGGCGGTGAGCAGTTCTTC
TRBJ2-1 | NA | NA | TRBV10-3 | CATKDSSSYNEQFF | TGTGCCACCAAGGACTCCAGCTCCTACAATGAGCAGTTCTTC
TRBJ2-3 | TRBD2 | NA | TRBV11-2 | CASSPSLRLAGVSDTQYF | TGTGCCAGCAGCCCATCTCTGCGACTAGCGGGAGTATCAGATACGCAGTATTTT
TRBJ2-1 | NA | once | TRBV2 | CASSEGRGGYNEQFF | TGTGCCAGCAGTGAAGGTCGAGGAGGATACAATGAGCAGTTCTTC
TRBJ1-3 | TRBD1 | NA | TRBV2 | CASRVDRGAGNTIYF | TGTGCCAGCAGGGTGGACAGGGGGGCCGGAAACACCATATATTTT
TRBJ1-1 | NA | NA | TRBV4-1 | CASSPTGSTEAFF | TGCGCCAGCAGCCCGACAGGTAGCACTGAAGCTTTCTTT
TRBJ2-5 | NA | few | TRBV5-5 | CASSRSETQYF | TGTGCCAGCAGCCGAAGCGAGACCCAGTACTTC
TRBJ2-3 | NA | few | TRBV11-3 | CASRGPSTDTQYF | TGTGCCAGCAGGGGGCCTAGCACAGATACGCAGTATTTT
TRBJ1-2 | TRBD1 | NA | TRBV6-2/TRBV6-3 | CASSYAGLDRGTGYTF | TGTGCCAGCAGTTACGCAGGGTTGGACAGGGGAACTGGCTACACCTTC
TRBJ2-7 | TRBD2 | NA | TRBV5-1 | CASSSPGLDYEQYF | TGCGCCAGCAGCTCACCGGGACTAGACTACGAGCAGTACTTC
TRBJ2-1 | TRBD2 | NA | TRBV5-1 | CASSPRDPAGGYNEQFF | TGCGCCAGCAGCCCCCGGGATCCGGCGGGGGGCTACAATGAGCAGTTCTTC
TRBJ1-1 | TRBD1 | few | TRBV4-3 | CASSQGQGRGNTEAFF | TGCGCCAGCAGCCAAGGACAGGGGCGAGGGAACACTGAAGCTTTCTTT
TRBJ1-1 | NA | NA | TRBV7-2 | CASSLQSREAFF | TGTGCCAGCAGCTTACAGTCCAGGGAAGCTTTCTTT
TRBJ2-3 | TRBD2 | NA | TRBV27 | CASSPWTSGTGTDTQYF | TGTGCCAGCAGTCCCTGGACTAGCGGGACCGGCACAGATACGCAGTATTTT
TRBJ2-1 | NA | NA | TRBV7-9 | CASSLGAALNEQFF | TGTGCCAGCAGCTTGGGGGCGGCCCTCAATGAGCAGTTCTTC
TRBJ2-3 | TRBD1 | NA | TRBV7-2 | CASSLGQTGGSDTQYF | TGTGCCAGCAGCTTAGGTCAGACAGGGGGCAGTGATACGCAGTATTTT
TRBJ2-5 | TRBD1 | NA | TRBV10-3 | CAISDGQASSQYF | TGTGCCATCAGTGACGGACAGGCGTCTAGCCAGTACTTC
TRBJ1-5 | NA | NA | TRBV19 | CASRRGGNSNQPQHF | TGTGCCAGTAGGCGGGGGGGGAACAGCAATCAGCCCCAGCATTTT
TRBJ2-7 | TRBD1 | NA | TRBV19 | CASSIDRERNEQYF | TGTGCCAGTAGTATCGACAGGGAAAGAAACGAGCAGTACTTC
TRBJ2-2 | TRBD2 | NA | TRBV18 | CASSPGTRGTGELFF | TGTGCCAGCTCCCCCGGGACTAGAGGAACCGGGGAGCTGTTTTTT
TRBJ1-2 | NA | NA | TRBV15 | CATSRDVGQAYGYTF | TGTGCCACCAGCAGAGATGTCGGCCAGGCCTATGGCTACACCTTC
TRBJ1-1 | NA | few | TRBV29-1 | CSVYVVGGAFF | TGCAGCGTCTACGTCGTCGGGGGAGCTTTCTTT
TRBJ1-2 | NA | few | TRBV5-4 | CASSHSQGLRPNLYGYTF | TGTGCCAGCAGCCATTCGCAGGGGCTAAGGCCCAATCTCTATGGCTACACCTTC
TRBJ2-5 | TRBD2 | NA | TRBV5-6 | CASSLGPGGTQYF | TGTGCCAGCAGCTTGGGGCCGGGGGGGACCCAGTACTTC
TRBJ2-2 | TRBD2 | NA | TRBV7-2 | CASSFPGGASNTGELFF | TGTGCCAGCAGCTTCCCCGGGGGGGCGTCGAACACCGGGGAGCTGTTTTTT